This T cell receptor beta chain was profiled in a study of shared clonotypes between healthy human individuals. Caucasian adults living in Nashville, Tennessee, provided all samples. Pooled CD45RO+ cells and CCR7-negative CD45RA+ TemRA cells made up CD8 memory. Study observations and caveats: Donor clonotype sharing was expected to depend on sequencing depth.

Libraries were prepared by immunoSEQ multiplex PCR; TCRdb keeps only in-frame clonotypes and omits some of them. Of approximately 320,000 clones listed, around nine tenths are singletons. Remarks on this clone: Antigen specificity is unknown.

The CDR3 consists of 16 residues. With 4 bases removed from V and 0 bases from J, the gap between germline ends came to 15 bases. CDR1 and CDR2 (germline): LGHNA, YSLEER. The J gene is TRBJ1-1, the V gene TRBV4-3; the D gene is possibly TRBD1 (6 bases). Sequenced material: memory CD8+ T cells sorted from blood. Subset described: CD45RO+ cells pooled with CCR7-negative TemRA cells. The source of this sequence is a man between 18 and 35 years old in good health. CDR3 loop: CASSPTPGALNTEAFF. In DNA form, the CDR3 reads TGCGCCAGCAGCCCAACCCCGGGGGCCCTGAACACTGAAGCTTTCTTT.